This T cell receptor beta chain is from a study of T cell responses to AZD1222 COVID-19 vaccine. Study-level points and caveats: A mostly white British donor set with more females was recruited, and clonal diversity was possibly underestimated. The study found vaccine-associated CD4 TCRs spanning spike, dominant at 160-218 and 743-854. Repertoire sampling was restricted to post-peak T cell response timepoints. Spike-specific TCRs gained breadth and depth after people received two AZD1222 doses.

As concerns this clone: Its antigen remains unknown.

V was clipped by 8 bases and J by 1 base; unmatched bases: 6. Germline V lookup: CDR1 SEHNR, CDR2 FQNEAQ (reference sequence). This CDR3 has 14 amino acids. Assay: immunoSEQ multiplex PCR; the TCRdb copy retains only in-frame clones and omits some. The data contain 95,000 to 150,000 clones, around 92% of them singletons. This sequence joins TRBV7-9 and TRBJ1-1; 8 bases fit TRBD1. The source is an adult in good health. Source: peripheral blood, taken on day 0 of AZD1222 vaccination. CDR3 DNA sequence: TGTGCCAGCTCCCAGGGGGCGCGGAACACTGAAGCTTTCTTT. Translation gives CASSQGARNTEAFF. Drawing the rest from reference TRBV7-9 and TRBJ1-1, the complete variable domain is DTGVSQNPRHKITKRGQNVTFRCDPISEHNRLYWYRQTLGQGPEFLTYFQNEAQLEKSRLLSDRFSAERPKGSFSTLEIQRTEQGDSAMYLCASSQGARNTEAFFGQGTRLTVV.